This T cell receptor beta chain stems from a study of early T cells in non-severe SARS-CoV-2 infection. The overall study: Sequencing was performed on bulk RNA from unsorted whole blood, leaving chains unpaired. Study observations and caveats: VDJdb matching favored anti-spike CD8 responses, missing private and CD4 specificities.

This clonotype has ten or more counts. The antigen is undetermined. Individual cDNA molecules received unique molecular identifiers during library preparation. One entry per CDR3 protein, called by TCRdb with MiXCR from the 5' RACE reads. The sample includes 35,000 to 45,000 distinct CDR3 sequences, 6% to 8.5% of them seen just once. The V and J ends lost 3 bases and 5 bases respectively, with 8 bases between them. Germline V CDR1 and CDR2: KGHSH, LQKENI. The CDR3 length is 13 residues. The sequenced sample was whole blood, obtained at baseline. The chain has TRBV18 and TRBJ1-5; D gene unclear. The TCR originated in an adult who was a healthcare worker with PCR-confirmed SARS-CoV-2 infection or an uninfected control (not recorded which). In nucleotides, the CDR3 is TGTGCCAGCTCACCGGACCGCTATCAGCCCCAGCATTTT. It translates to CASSPDRYQPQHF.